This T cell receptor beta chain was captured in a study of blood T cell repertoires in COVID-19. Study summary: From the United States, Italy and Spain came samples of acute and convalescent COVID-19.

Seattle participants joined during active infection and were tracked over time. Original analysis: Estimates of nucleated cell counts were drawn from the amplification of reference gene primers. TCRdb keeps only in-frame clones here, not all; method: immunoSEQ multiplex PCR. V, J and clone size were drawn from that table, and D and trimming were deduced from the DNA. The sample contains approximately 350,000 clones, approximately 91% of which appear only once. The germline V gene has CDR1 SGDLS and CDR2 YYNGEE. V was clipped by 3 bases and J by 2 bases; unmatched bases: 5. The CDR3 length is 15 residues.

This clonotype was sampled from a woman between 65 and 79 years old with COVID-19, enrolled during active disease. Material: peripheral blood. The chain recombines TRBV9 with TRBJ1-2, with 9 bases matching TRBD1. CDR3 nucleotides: TGTGCCAGCAGCGATGGGACAGGGATCAACTATGGCTACACCTTC. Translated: CASSDGTGINYGYTF.